The next 21 T cell receptor beta chains were all read from a single sample in a study of cytomegalovirus exposure and HLA in healthy donors. The study ran its PCR with 60 Vbeta and 13 Jbeta primers. Assay: immunoSEQ multiplex PCR; the TCRdb copy retains only in-frame clones and omits some. The sample includes 72,000 or so clones, approximately 60% of them seen just once. The sample comprised PBMCs. These receptors were obtained from a woman aged 45 to 65 in good health and CMV-seronegative.

V gene TRBV30 combines with J gene TRBJ1-1, with 7 positions matching TRBD1. The CDR3 extends over 14 amino acids. Trimming took 1 base from V and 4 from J; bases not matched to a gene: 6. Germline V gene data show CDR1 as GTSNPN and CDR2 as SVGIG (reference sequence). In nucleotides, the CDR3 is TGTGCCTGGAGTGGAGGACAGGCGACCACTGAAGCTTTCTTT. Translated: CAWSGGQATTEAFF.

The chain employs TRBV6-5 and TRBJ2-5; tentative D call: TRBD1 (6 bases). V was trimmed by 0 bases and J by 5 bases, leaving 10 bases between them. The CDR3 covers 14 residues. In germline, CDR1 is MNHEY, CDR2 SVGAGI. In DNA, the CDR3 is TGTGCCAGCAGTTACTCCAACAGGGTGGAGACCCAGTACTTC. It specifies CASSYSNRVETQYF.

The rearrangement uses TRBV6-5 and TRBJ1-2, with D unresolved. Germline loops: CDR1 MNHEY, CDR2 SVGAGI. V dropped 0 bases and J dropped 8 bases, with 19 bases sitting between them. This CDR3 contains 16 residues. As DNA, the CDR3 is TGTGCCAGCAGTTACTCGCCCATAGCGGGGAGTGGCGGCTACACCTTC. Protein product: CASSYSPIAGSGGYTF.

The chain is built from TRBV1 and TRBJ1-5; the table assigns TRBD1, which was not confirmed against the DNA. TRBV1 is marked as a pseudogene. The CDR3 has 16 residues. CDR3 loop: CTSSQPLARGNQPQHF. CDR3 DNA: TGCACCAGCAGCCAACCTCTCGCCAGGGGTAATCAGCCCCAGCATTTT.

The V call is TRBV6-5, the J call TRBJ2-3, with 12 bases matching TRBD2. CDR3 length equals 15 residues. Trimming cost V 8 bases and J 4 bases; bases outside gene matches: 7. Germline CDR1 reads MNHEY; CDR2 reads SVGAGI. CDR3 DNA: TGTGCCAGCCCACCTAGCGGGAGGGGGGCAGATACGCAGTATTTT. It specifies CASPPSGRGADTQYF.

The genes are TRBV30 and TRBJ2-1, with 7 bases fitting TRBD2. With V trimmed by 7 bases and J by 1 base, 7 bases remained unmatched. This CDR3 is built from 14 residues. Per germline, CDR1 GTSNPN and CDR2 SVGIG (reference sequence). CDR3 protein: CAFLWGGSYNEQFF. The CDR3 DNA follows: TGTGCCTTTCTGTGGGGAGGGTCCTACAATGAGCAGTTCTTC.

This clone was seen just once. V usage is TRBV4-3 and J usage is TRBJ2-7; tentative D call: TRBD1 (5 bases). V dropped 4 bases and J dropped 2 bases, with 15 bases sitting between them. Germline V CDR1 and CDR2: LGHNA, YSLEER. The CDR3 length is 15 residues. The chain's CDR3 is CASSRAQGVAYEQYF. The CDR3 DNA reads as TGCGCCAGCAGCCGCGCCCAGGGCGTCGCCTACGAGCAGTACTTC.

V usage is TRBV7-2 and J usage is TRBJ2-7; 11 nucleotides agree with TRBD2. The CDR3 sequence is 14 residues long. V lost 7 bases, J lost 2 bases, and 4 bases stayed unmatched. Germline CDR1 SGHTA, CDR2 FQGNSA. CDR3 amino acids: CASNPTSGTYEQYF. DNA of the CDR3: TGTGCCAGCAACCCGACTAGCGGGACCTACGAGCAGTACTTC.

This chain uses TRBV7-2 with TRBJ2-7; 13 bases are a match to TRBD2. CDR1 SGHTA and CDR2 FQGNSA come from the germline V gene. With 1 base clipped from V and 4 bases from J, the junction kept 1 base outside the gene matches. The length of the CDR3 is 15 residues. The CDR3 loop is CASSLGLAGGYEQYF. In DNA form, the CDR3 reads TGTGCCAGCAGCTTAGGACTAGCGGGAGGTTACGAGCAGTACTTC.

This clone was seen only a few times. The V gene is TRBV19, the J gene TRBJ1-2; maybe TRBD1 (5 bases). There are 15 residues in the CDR3. Trimming shortened V by 4 bases and J by 0 bases, and 12 bases separated the two germline ends. CDR1 is LNHDA and CDR2 is SQIVND in the germline V gene (reference sequence). The CDR3 nucleotides are TGTGCCAGTAGTAAAACAGGCGTCACTAACTATGGCTACACCTTC. Protein: CASSKTGVTNYGYTF. Supplemented by reference TRBV19 and TRBJ1-2, the full variable domain reads DGGITQSPKYLFRKEGQNVTLSCEQNLNHDAMYWYRQDPGQGLRLIYYSQIVNDFQKGDIAEGYSVSREKKESFPLTVTSAQKNPTAFYLCASSKTGVTNYGYTFGSGTRLTVV.

The V call is TRBV7-9, the J call TRBJ2-3, with a weak D call TRBD1 (5 bases). The CDR3 runs to 13 residues. Between the trimmed V and J ends, which lost 5 bases and 4 bases, there was a span of 10 bases. Germline-derived CDR1 and CDR2 are SEHNR and FQNEAQ (reference sequence). In DNA, the CDR3 is TGTGCCAGCAGCCCTCAGGGTCCAGATACGCAGTATTTT. It yields the protein CASSPQGPDTQYF.

The chain uses TRBV12-5 and TRBJ1-2; the D gene is possibly TRBD1 (6 bases). Germline V gives CDR1 LGHNT, CDR2 FRNRAP. Trimming left V 4 bases short and J 4 bases short, with 10 bases between. The CDR3 extends over 13 amino acids. This chain's CDR3 is CASGYQGTYGYTF. The CDR3 region has the DNA TGTGCTAGTGGTTACCAGGGGACCTATGGCTACACCTTC.

The chain carries TRBV12-5 and TRBJ2-7; TRBD1 aligns across 11 bases. The CDR3 is 14 amino acids. CDR1 and CDR2 from the germline V gene are LGHNT and FRNRAP. Germline trimming cut 0 bases from V and 7 bases from J; bases unmatched to any gene: 2. CDR3: CASGLVGTGGEQYF. In DNA form, the CDR3 reads TGTGCTAGTGGTTTGGTAGGGACAGGGGGAGAGCAGTACTTC.

This clone came up a few times. V is TRBV18 and J is TRBJ1-4, with 9 bases aligning to TRBD1. Germline CDR1 is KGHSH and CDR2 is LQKENI. This CDR3 region has 15 residues. Trimming took 4 bases from V and 7 from J; bases not matched to a gene: 7. For the CDR3, the DNA is TGTGCCAGCTCACGAGCACAGGGGGCGTTTGAAAAACTGTTTTTT. Amino acid sequence: CASSRAQGAFEKLFF.

This chain links TRBV10-3 with TRBJ2-7, with 9 bases identical to TRBD2. Per the germline V gene, CDR1 is ENHRY and CDR2 is SYGVKD. The CDR3 contains 19 residues. V gave up 6 bases and J gave up 0 bases; unmatched junction bases: 18. CDR3 DNA sequence: TGTGCCATCAGCCTGCTCTACGGGGCTAGCGGGATTAGCTCCTACGAGCAGTACTTC. Its protein is CAISLLYGASGISSYEQYF.

The rearrangement links TRBV28 to TRBJ2-7; 8 bases are shared with TRBD1. The J segment lost 4 bases and the V segment lost 5 bases, leaving 10 bases of the junction unmatched. The CDR3 consists of 15 residues. In germline, CDR1 is MDHEN, CDR2 SYDVKM. The CDR3 DNA follows: TGTGCCAGCAGTGGGGTCGAGGACAGGGTATACGAGCAGTACTTC. As protein: CASSGVEDRVYEQYF.

The chain carries TRBV18 and TRBJ2-5; 8 positions match TRBD2. CDR1 and CDR2 from the germline V gene are KGHSH and LQKENI. With 4 bases clipped from V and 2 bases from J, the junction kept 3 bases outside the gene matches. The CDR3 runs to 14 residues. In nucleotides, the CDR3 is TGTGCCAGCTCACAACTAGCGGCTCAAGAGACCCAGTACTTC. It translates to CASSQLAAQETQYF.

V and J are TRBV29-1 and TRBJ2-1; 8 bases are a match to TRBD2. Looked up from germline, CDR1 is SQVTM and CDR2 is ANQGSEA. The V gene end was trimmed by 7 bases and the J gene end by 0 bases; junction bases not matched to a gene: 8. The CDR3 covers 15 residues. The CDR3 nucleotides are TGCAGCGCCGGGAGGGGGGGAAGCTCCTACAATGAGCAGTTCTTC. It encodes CSAGRGGSSYNEQFF.

The chain uses TRBV5-1 and TRBJ2-1; the match to TRBD1 covers 8 bases. Germline values: CDR1 SGHRS, CDR2 YFSETQ. This CDR3 comprises 17 residues. Germline trimming cut 0 bases from V and 0 bases from J; bases unmatched to any gene: 5. This CDR3 reads CASSLALTGDSYNEQFF. In DNA form, the CDR3 reads TGCGCCAGCAGCTTGGCCCTGACAGGGGACTCCTACAATGAGCAGTTCTTC.

The V call is TRBV5-1, the J call TRBJ2-7; 7 bases line up with TRBD2. The germline V gene encodes CDR1 SGHRS and CDR2 YFSETQ. Unmatched junction bases numbered 13, after V lost 8 bases and J lost 2 bases. The CDR3 extends over 15 amino acids. CDR3 loop: CASTPGEGNPYEQYF. The CDR3 DNA follows: TGCGCCAGTACCCCCGGGGAGGGGAATCCCTACGAGCAGTACTTC.

This clone appeared once. The chain carries TRBV11-3 and TRBJ2-3; 7 bases map to TRBD2. V shed 5 bases, J shed 4 bases, and the junction held 6 bases outside the gene matches. The CDR3 length is 14 residues. CDR1 is SGHNT and CDR2 is YENEEA in the germline V gene. CDR3 amino acids: CASSDGRSPDTQYF. Written as DNA, the CDR3 is TGTGCCAGCAGCGACGGGAGGTCCCCAGATACGCAGTATTTT.